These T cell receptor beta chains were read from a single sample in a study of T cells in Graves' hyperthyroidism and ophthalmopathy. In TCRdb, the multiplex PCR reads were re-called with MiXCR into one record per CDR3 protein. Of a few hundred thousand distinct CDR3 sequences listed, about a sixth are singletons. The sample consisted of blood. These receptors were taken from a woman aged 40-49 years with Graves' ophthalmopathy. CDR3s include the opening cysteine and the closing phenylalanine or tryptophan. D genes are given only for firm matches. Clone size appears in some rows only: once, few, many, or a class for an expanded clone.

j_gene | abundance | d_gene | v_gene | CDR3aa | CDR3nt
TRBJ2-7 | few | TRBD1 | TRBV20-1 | CSARRDRVYEQYF | TGCAGTGCTAGGAGAGACAGGGTCTACGAGCAGTACTTC
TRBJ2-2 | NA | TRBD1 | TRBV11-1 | CASSPGTGIYGELFF | TGTGCCAGCAGCCCGGGGACAGGGATATACGGGGAGCTGTTTTTT
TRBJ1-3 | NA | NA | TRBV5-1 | CASSLWGRDSDSGNTIYF | TGCGCCAGCAGCTTGTGGGGACGGGACTCCGACTCTGGAAACACCATATATTTT
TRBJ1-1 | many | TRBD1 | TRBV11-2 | CASSLAQGRDTEAFF | TGTGCCAGCAGCTTAGCACAGGGGAGGGACACTGAAGCTTTCTTT
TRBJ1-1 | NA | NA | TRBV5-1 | CASSLMTGLGTEAFF | TGCGCCAGCAGCTTAATGACAGGTTTGGGGACTGAAGCTTTCTTT
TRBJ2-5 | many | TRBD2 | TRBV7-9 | CASSLTSGSRGTQYF | TGTGCCAGCAGCTTGACTAGCGGGAGTCGAGGGACCCAGTACTTC
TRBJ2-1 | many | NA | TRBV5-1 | CASSLAARFDEQFF | TGCGCCAGCAGCTTGGCGGCCAGATTCGATGAGCAGTTCTTC
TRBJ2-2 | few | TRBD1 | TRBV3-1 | CASSVRDRGSGELFF | TGTGCCAGCAGCGTCCGGGACAGGGGGTCCGGGGAGCTGTTTTTT
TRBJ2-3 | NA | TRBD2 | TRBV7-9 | CASSLGGTSPSTDTQYF | TGTGCCAGCAGCTTGGGAGGGACTAGCCCTAGCACAGATACGCAGTATTTT
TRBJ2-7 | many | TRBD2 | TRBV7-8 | CASSRSRTSGGLEQYF | TGTGCCAGCAGCCGTTCGCGGACTAGCGGGGGCCTTGAGCAGTACTTC
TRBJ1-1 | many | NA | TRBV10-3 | CAISESPQLNTEAFF | TGTGCCATCAGTGAGTCGCCACAACTGAACACTGAAGCTTTCTTT
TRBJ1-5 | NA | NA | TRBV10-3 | CAISEGVGVNQPQHF | TGTGCCATCAGTGAGGGGGTCGGGGTCAATCAGCCCCAGCATTTT
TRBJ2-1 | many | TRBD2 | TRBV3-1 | CASSLAGGHSYNEQFF | TGTGCCAGCAGCCTAGCGGGGGGTCATTCCTACAATGAGCAGTTCTTC
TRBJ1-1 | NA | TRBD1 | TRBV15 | CATSLNPVDRGIEAFF | TGTGCCACCAGCCTCAACCCGGTCGACAGGGGTATTGAAGCTTTCTTT
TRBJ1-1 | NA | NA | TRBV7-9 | CASGRGNTEAFF | TGTGCCAGCGGCCGGGGTAACACTGAAGCTTTCTTT
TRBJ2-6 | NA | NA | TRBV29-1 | CSVIPSGANVLTF | TGCAGCGTGATCCCGTCGGGGGCCAACGTCCTGACTTTC
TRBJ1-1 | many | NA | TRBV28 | CASSEVKAFF | TGTGCCAGCTCCGAGGTTAAAGCTTTCTTT